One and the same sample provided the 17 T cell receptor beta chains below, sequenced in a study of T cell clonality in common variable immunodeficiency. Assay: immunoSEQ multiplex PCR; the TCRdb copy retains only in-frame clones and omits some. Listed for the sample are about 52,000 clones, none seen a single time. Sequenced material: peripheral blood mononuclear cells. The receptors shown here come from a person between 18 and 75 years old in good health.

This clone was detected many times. CDR3 DNA (partial): TGTGCCAGTAGTATATCAGGGGGAGGCAATCAGCCC. Translation: CASSISGGGNQP. The full-length CDR3 reads as CASSISGGGNQPQHF. This chain uses TRBV19 with TRBJ1-5; 7 bases map to TRBD1. Read data end 3 residues before the CDR3 end; the end is taken from the germline J gene. Germline V gives CDR1 LNHDA, CDR2 SQIVND (reference sequence). The CDR3 extends over 15 amino acids. The ends lost 2 bases at V and 2 bases at J; junction bases unmatched: 3.

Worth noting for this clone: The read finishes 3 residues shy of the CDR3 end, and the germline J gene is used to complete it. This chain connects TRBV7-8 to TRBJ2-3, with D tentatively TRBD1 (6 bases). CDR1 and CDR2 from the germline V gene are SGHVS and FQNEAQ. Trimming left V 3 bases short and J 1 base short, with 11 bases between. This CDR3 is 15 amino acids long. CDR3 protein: CASSLNRVGTDTQYF. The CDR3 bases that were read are TGTGCCAGCAGCTTGAACAGGGTCGGCACAGATACG.

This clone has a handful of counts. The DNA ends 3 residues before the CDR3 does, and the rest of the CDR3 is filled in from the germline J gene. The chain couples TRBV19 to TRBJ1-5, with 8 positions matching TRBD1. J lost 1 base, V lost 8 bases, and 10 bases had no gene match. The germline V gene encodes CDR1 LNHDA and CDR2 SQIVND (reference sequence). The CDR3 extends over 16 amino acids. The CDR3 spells CASDWTGRTSNQPQHF. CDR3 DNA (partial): TGTGCCAGTGACTGGACAGGGCGGACGAGCAATCAGCCC.

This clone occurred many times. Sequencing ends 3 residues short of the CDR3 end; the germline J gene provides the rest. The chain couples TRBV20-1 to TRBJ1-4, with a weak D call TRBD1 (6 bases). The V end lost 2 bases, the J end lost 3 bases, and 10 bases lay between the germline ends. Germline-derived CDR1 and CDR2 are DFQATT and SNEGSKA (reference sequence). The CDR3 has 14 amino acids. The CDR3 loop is CSARNPGANEKLFF. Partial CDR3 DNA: TGCAGTGCTAGAAACCCAGGGGCTAATGAAAAA.

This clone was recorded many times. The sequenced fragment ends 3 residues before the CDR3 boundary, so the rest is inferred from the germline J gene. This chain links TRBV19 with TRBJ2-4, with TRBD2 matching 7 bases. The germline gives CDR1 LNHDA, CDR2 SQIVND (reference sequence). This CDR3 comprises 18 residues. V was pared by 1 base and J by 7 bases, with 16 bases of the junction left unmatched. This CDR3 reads CASSIGGGEGEMGNIQYF. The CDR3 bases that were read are TGTGCCAGTAGTATAGGGGGAGGGGAAGGCGAAATGGGGAACATT.

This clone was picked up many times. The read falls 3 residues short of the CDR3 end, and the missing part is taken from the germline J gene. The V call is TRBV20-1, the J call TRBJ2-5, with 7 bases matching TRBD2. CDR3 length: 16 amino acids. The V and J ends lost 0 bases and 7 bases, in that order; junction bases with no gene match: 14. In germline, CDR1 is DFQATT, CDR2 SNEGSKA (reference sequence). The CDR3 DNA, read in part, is TGCAGTGCTAGAGATTGGGCGAATCTTGGCGGGGGGACC. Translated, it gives CSARDWANLGGGT. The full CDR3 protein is CSARDWANLGGGTQYF.

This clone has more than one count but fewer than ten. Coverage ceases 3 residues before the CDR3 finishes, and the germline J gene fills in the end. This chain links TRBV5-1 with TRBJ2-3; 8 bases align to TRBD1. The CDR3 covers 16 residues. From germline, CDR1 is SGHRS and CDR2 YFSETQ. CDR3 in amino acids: CASSSRLSGGWETQYF. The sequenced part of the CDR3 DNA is TGCGCCAGCAGTTCACGCCTTTCAGGGGGCTGGGAGACG.

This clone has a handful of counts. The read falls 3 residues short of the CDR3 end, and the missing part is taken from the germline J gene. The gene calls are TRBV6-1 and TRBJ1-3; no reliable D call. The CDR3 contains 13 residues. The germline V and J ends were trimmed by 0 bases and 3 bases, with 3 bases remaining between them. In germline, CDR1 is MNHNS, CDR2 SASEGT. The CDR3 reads CASSEARGNTIYF. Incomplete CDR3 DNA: TGTGCCAGCAGTGAAGCGCGTGGAAACACC.

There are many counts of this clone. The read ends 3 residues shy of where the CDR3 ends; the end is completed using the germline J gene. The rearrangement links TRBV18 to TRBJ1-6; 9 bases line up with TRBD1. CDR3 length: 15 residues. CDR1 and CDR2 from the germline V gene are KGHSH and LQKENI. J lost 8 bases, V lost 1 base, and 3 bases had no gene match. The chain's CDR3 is CASSPRQGGDSPLHF. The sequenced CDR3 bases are TGTGCCAGCTCACCACGACAGGGGGGCGATTCACCC.

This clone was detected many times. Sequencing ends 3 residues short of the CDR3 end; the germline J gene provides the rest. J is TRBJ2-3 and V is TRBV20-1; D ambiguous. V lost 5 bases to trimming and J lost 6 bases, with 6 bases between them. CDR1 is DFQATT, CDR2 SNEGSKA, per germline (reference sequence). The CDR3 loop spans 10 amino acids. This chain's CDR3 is CSAPFDTQYF. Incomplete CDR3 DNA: TGCAGTGCTCCGTTTGATACG.

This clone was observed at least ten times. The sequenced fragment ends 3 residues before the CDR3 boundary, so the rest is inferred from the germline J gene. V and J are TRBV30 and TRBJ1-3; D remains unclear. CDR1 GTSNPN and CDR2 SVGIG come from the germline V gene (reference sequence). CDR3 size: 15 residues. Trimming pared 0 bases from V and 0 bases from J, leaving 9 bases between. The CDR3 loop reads CAWSVPAYSGNTIYF. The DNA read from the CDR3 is TGTGCCTGGAGTGTACCAGCGTACTCTGGAAACACC.

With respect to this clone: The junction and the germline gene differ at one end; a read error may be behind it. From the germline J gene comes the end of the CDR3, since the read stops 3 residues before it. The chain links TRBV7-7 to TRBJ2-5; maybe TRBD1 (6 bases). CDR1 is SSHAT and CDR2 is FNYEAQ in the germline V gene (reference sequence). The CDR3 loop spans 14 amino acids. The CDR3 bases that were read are TGTGCTAGCAGCCCGGACAGTTTACAAGAGACC. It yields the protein CASSPDSLQET. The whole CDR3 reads CASSPDSLQETQYF.

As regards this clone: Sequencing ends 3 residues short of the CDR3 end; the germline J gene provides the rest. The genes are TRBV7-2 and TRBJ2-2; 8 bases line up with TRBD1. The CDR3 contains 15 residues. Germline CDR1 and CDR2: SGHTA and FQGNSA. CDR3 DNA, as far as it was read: TGTGCCAGCAGAGTGCAGGGGGCGCAGAATTCACCG. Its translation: CASRVQGAQNSP. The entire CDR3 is CASRVQGAQNSPLFF. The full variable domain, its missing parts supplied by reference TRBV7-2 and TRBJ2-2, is GAGVSQSPSNKVTEKGKDVELRCDPISGHTALYWYRQSLGQGLEFLIYFQGNSAPDKSGLPSDRFSAERTGGSVSTLTIQRTQQEDSAVYLCASRVQGAQNSPLFFGEGSRLTVL.

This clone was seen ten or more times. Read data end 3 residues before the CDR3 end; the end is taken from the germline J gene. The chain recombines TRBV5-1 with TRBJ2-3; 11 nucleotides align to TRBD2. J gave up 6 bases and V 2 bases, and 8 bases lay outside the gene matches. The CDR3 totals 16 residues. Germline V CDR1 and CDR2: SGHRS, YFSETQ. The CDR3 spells CASSFSSGTSGDTQYF. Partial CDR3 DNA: TGCGCCAGCAGCTTCTCTTCCGGGACTAGCGGCGATACG. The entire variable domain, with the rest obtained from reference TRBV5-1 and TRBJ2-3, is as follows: KAGVTQTPRYLIKTRGQQVTLSCSPISGHRSVSWYQQTPGQGLQFLFEYFSETQRNKGNFPGRFSGRQFSNSRSEMNVSTLELGDSALYLCASSFSSGTSGDTQYFGPGTRLTVL.

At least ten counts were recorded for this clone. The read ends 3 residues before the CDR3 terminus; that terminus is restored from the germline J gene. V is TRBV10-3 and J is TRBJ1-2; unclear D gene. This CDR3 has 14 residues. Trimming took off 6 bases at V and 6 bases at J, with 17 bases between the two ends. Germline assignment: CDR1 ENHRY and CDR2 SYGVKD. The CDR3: CAIRDFERRNGYTF. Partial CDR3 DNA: TGTGCCATCAGGGACTTTGAAAGGAGGAATGGC.

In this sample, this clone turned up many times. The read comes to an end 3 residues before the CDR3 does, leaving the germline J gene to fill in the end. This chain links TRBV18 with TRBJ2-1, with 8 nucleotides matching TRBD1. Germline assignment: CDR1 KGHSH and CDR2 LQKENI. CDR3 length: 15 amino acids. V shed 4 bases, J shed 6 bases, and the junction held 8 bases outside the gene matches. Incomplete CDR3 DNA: TGTGCCAGCTCACTGATGGACAGGGTCGGCAATGAG. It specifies CASSLMDRVGNE. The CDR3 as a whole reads CASSLMDRVGNEQFF.

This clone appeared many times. The sequenced CDR3 bases are TGTGCCAGCTATATTACAACTAATGAAAAA. Amino acids: CASYITTNEK. The CDR3, in full, reads CASYITTNEKLFF. The V gene is TRBV18, the J gene TRBJ1-4, with D uncertain. Coverage ceases 3 residues before the CDR3 finishes, and the germline J gene fills in the end. Per germline, CDR1 KGHSH and CDR2 LQKENI. The CDR3 is 13 amino acids. V was shortened by 7 bases and J by 0 bases, with 6 bases between the two germline ends. The variable domain in full, completed from reference TRBV18 and TRBJ1-4, reads NAGVMQNPRHLVRRRGQEARLRCSPMKGHSHVYWYRQLPEEGLKFMVYLQKENIIDESGMPKERFSAEFPKEGPSILRIQQVVRGDSAAYFCASYITTNEKLFFGSGTQLSVL.